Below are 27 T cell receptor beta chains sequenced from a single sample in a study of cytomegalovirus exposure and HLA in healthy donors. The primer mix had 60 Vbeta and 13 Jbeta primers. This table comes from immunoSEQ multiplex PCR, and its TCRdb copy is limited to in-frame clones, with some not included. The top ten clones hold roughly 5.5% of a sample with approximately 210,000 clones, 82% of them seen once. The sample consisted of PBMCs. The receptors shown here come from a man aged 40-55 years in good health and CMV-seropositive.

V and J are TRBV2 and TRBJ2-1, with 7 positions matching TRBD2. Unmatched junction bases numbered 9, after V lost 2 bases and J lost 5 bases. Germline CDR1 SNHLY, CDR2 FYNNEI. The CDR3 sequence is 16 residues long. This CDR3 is CASSEYAGVRDNEQFF. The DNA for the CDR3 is TGTGCCAGCAGTGAATACGCGGGAGTGAGGGACAATGAGCAGTTCTTC.

In DNA, the CDR3 is TGCGCCAGCAGCTTGTTCAGGGGCGGCACAGATACGCAGTATTTT. Translating it yields CASSLFRGGTDTQYF. This chain joins TRBV5-1 and TRBJ2-3; maybe TRBD1 (6 bases). CDR1 and CDR2 (germline): SGHRS, YFSETQ. CDR3 length: 15 residues. Trimming cost V 1 base and J 1 base, with 10 bases left between them.

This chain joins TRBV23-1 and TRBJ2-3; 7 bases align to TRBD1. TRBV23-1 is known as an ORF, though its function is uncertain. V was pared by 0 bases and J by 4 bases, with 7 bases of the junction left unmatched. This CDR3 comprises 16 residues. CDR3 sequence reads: CASSQSGPGGPDTQYF. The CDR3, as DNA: TGCGCCAGCAGTCAATCAGGGCCAGGGGGACCAGATACGCAGTATTTT.

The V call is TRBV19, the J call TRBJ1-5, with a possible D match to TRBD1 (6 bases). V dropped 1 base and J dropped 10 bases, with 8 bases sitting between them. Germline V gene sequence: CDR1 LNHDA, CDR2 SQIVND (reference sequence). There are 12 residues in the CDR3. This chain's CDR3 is CASSIGQVPQHF. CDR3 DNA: TGTGCCAGTAGTATAGGACAGGTTCCCCAGCATTTT.

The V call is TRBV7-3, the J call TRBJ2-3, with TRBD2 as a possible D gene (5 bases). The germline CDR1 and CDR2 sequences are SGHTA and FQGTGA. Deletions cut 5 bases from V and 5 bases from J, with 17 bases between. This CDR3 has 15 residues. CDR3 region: CASSAYFLAGDTQYF. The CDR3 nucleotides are TGTGCCAGCAGCGCCTATTTTCTGGCGGGAGATACGCAGTATTTT.

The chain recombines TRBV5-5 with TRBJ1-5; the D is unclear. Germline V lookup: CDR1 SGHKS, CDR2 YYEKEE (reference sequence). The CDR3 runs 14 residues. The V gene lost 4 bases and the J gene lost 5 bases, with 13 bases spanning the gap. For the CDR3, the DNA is TGTGCCAGCAGCGCCGGGAGCAACTATCAGCCCCAGCATTTT. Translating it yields CASSAGSNYQPQHF.

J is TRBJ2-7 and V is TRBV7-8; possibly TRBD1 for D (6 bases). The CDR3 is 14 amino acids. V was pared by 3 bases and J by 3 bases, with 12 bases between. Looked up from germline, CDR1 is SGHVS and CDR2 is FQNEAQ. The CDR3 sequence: CASSFATGDYEQYF. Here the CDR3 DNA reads TGTGCCAGCAGCTTTGCGACAGGCGACTACGAGCAGTACTTC.

CDR3 amino acids: CASSFSDSNNEQFF. Here the CDR3 DNA reads TGTGCCAGCAGCTTTAGCGACTCAAACAATGAGCAGTTCTTC. The V gene is TRBV7-9, the J gene TRBJ2-1, with D tentatively TRBD2 (5 bases). Trimming stripped 3 bases from V and 5 bases from J, with 11 bases between. Germline assignment: CDR1 SEHNR and CDR2 FQNEAQ (reference sequence). This CDR3 spans 14 amino acids.

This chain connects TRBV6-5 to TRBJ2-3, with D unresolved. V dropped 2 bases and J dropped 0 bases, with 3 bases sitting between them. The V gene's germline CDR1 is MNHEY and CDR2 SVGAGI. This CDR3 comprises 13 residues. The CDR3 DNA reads TGTGCCAGCAGTTACACTAGCACAGATACGCAGTATTTT. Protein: CASSYTSTDTQYF.

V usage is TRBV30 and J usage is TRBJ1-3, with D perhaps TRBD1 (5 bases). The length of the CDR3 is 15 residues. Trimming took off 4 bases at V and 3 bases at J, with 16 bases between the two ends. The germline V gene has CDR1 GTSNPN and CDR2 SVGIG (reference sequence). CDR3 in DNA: TGTGCCTGGATTTCGTCGGGGGAACGTGGAAACACCATATATTTT. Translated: CAWISSGERGNTIYF.

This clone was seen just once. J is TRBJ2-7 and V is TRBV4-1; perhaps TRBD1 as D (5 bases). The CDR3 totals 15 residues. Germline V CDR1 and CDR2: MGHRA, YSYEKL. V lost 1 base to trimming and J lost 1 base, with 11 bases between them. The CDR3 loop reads CASSQGKDSSYEQYF. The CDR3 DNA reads TGCGCCAGCAGCCAAGGAAAAGACAGTTCCTACGAGCAGTACTTC.

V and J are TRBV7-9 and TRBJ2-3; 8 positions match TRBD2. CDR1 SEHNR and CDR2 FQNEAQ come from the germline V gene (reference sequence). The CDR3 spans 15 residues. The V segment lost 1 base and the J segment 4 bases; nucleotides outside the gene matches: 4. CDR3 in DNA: TGTGCCAGCAGCTTAGGAGCGGGAGTGGCAGATACGCAGTATTTT. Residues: CASSLGAGVADTQYF. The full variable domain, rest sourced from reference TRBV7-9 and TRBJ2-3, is DTGVSQNPRHKITKRGQNVTFRCDPISEHNRLYWYRQTLGQGPEFLTYFQNEAQLEKSRLLSDRFSAERPKGSFSTLEIQRTEQGDSAMYLCASSLGAGVADTQYFGPGTRLTVL.

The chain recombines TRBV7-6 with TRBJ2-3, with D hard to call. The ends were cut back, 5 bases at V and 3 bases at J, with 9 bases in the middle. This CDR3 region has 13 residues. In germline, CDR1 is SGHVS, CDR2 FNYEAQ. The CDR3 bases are TGTGCCAGCAGCCCACGGTTGACAGATACGCAGTATTTT. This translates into CASSPRLTDTQYF.

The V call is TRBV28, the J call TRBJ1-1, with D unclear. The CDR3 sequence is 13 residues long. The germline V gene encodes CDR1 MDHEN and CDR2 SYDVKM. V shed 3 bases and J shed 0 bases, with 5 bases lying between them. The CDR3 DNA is TGTGCCAGCAGTTTTCTTCTGAACACTGAAGCTTTCTTT. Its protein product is CASSFLLNTEAFF.

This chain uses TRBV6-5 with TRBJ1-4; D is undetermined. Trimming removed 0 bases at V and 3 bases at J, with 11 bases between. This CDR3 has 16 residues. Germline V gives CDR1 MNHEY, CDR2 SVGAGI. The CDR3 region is CASSYSAGIANEKLFF. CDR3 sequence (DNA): TGTGCCAGCAGTTACTCCGCGGGCATCGCTAATGAAAAACTGTTTTTT.

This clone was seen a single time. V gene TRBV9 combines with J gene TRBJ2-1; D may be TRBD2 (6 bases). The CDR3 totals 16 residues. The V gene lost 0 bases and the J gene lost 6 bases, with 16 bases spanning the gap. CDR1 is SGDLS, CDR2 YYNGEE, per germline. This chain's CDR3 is CASSVVFSGAGNEQFF. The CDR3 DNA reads TGTGCCAGCAGCGTAGTCTTTTCGGGAGCTGGCAATGAGCAGTTCTTC.

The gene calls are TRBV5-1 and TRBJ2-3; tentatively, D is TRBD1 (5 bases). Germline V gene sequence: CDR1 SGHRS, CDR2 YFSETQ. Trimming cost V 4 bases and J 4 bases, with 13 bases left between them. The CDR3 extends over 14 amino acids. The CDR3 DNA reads TGCGCCAGCAGCGTCCAGGGCGAATCAGATACGCAGTATTTT. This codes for CASSVQGESDTQYF.

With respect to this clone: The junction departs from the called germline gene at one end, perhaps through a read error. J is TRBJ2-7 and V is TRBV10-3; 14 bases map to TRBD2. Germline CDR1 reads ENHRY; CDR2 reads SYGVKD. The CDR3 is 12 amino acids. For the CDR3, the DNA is TGTGCCATCAGTGAACCGGGACTAGCGGGAGTCTTC. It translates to CAISEPGLAGVF.

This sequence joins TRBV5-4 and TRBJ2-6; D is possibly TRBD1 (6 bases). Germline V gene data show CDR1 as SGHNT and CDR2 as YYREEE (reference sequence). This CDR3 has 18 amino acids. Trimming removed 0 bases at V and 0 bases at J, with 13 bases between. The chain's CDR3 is CASSLAQGPRSGANVLTF. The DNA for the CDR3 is TGTGCCAGCAGCTTGGCACAGGGACCCCGCTCTGGGGCCAACGTCCTGACTTTC.

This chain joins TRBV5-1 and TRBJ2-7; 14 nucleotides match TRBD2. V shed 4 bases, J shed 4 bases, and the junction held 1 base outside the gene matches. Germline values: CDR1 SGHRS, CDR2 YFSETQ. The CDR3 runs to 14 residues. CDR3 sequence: CASSGTSGSYEQYF. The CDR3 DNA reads TGCGCCAGCAGCGGGACTAGCGGGAGTTACGAGCAGTACTTC.

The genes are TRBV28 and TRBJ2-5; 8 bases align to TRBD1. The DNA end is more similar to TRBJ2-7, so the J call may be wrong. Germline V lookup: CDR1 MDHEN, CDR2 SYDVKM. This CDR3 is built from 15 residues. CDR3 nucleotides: TGTGCCAGCAGTTCTCCCCACAGGGGGGCCTACGAGCAGTACTTC. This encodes CASSSPHRGAYEQYF.

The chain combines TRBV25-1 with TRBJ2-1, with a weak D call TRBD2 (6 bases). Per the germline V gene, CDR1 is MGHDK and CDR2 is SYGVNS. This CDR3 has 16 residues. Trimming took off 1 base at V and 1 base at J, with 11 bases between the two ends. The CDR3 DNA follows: TGTGCCAGCAGTGAATCAGGGAGGACATCCTACAATGAGCAGTTCTTC. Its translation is CASSESGRTSYNEQFF.

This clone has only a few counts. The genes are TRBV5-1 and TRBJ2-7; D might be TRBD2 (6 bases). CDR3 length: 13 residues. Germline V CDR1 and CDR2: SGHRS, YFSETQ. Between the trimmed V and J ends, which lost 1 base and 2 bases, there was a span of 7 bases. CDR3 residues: CASSLRETYEQYF. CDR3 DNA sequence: TGCGCCAGCAGCTTGCGGGAGACCTACGAGCAGTACTTC.

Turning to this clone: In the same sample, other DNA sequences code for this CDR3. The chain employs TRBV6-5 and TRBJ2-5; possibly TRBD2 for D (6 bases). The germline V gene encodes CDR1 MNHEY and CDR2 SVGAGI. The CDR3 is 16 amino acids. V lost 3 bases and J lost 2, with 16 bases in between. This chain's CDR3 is CASSYSASASQETQYF. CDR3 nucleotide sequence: TGTGCCAGCAGTTATTCCGCTAGCGCGTCTCAAGAGACCCAGTACTTC.

The CDR3 spells CASSISAFDEQYF. CDR3 DNA: TGTGCCAGTAGTATAAGCGCCTTTGACGAGCAGTACTTC. The chain couples TRBV19 to TRBJ2-7; D remains ambiguous. The ends were cut back, 2 bases at V and 5 bases at J, with 10 bases in the middle. CDR3 length: 13 residues. Germline loops: CDR1 LNHDA, CDR2 SQIVND (reference sequence).

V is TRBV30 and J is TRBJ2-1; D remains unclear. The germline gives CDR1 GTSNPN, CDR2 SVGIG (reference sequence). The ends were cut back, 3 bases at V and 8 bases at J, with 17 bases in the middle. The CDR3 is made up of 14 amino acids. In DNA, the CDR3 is TGTGCCTGGAGGCCAGGTGGGCCTCTCGATGAGCAGTTCTTC. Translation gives CAWRPGGPLDEQFF.

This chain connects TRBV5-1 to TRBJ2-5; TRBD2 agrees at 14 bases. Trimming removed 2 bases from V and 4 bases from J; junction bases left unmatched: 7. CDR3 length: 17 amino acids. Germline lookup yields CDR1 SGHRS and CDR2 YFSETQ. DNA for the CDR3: TGCGCCAGCAGCTTCCAGGGACTAGCGGGAGTGGGAGAGACCCAGTACTTC. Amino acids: CASSFQGLAGVGETQYF. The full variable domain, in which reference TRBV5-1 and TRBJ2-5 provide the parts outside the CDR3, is KAGVTQTPRYLIKTRGQQVTLSCSPISGHRSVSWYQQTPGQGLQFLFEYFSETQRNKGNFPGRFSGRQFSNSRSEMNVSTLELGDSALYLCASSFQGLAGVGETQYFGPGTRLLVL.